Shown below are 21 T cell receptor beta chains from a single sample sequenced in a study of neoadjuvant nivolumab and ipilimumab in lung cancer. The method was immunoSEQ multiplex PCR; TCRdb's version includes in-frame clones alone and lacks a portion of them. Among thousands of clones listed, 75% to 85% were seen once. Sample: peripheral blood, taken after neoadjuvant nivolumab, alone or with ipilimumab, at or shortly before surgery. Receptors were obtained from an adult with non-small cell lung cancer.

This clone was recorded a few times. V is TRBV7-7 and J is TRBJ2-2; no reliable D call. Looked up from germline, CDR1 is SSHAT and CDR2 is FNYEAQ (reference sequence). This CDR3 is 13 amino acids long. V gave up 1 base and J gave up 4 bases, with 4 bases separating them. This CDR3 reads CASSLGGTGELFF. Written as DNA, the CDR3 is TGTGCCAGCAGCTTAGGGGGCACCGGGGAGCTGTTTTTT. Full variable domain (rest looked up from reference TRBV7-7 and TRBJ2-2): GAGVSQSPRYKVTKRGQDVTLRCDPISSHATLYWYQQALGQGPEFLTYFNYEAQPDKSGLPSDRFSAERPEGSISTLTIQRTEQRDSAMYRCASSLGGTGELFFGEGSRLTVL.

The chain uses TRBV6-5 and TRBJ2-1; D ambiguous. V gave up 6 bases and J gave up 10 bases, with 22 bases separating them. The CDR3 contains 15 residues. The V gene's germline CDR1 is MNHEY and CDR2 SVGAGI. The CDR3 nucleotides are TGTGCCAGCAGAAGTTCCCCCGTTGCTCCAAAAGAGCAGTTCTTC. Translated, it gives CASRSSPVAPKEQFF.

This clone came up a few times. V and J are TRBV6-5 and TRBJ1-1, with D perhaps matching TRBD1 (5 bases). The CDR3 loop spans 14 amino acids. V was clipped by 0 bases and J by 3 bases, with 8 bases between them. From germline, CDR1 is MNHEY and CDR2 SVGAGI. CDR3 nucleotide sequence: TGTGCCAGCAGTTACTCTGACAGTCACACTGAAGCTTTCTTT. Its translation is CASSYSDSHTEAFF.

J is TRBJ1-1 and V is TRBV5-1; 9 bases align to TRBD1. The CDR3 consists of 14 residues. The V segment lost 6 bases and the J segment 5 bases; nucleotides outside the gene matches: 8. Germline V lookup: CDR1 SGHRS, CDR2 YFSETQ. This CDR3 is CASTIQGASTEAFF. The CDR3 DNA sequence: TGCGCCAGCACTATACAGGGGGCGTCGACTGAAGCTTTCTTT.

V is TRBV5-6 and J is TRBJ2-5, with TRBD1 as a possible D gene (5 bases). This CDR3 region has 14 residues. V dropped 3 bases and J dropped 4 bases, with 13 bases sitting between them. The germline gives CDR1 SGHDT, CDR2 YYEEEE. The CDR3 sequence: CASSSSGQGETQYF. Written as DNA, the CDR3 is TGTGCCAGCAGCTCCTCAGGGCAGGGAGAGACCCAGTACTTC.

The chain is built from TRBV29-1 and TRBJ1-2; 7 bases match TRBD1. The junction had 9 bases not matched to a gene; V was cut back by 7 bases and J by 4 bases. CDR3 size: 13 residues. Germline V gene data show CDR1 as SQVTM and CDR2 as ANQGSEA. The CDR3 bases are TGCAGCGCCCGGGACAGCACGGGCTATGGCTACACCTTC. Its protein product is CSARDSTGYGYTF.

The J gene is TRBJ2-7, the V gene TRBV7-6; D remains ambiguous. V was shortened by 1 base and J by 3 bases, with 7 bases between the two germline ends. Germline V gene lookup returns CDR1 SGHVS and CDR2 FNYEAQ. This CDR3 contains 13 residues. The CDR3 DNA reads TGTGCCAGCAGCTTAGAGGGCCGCTACGAGCAGTACTTC. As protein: CASSLEGRYEQYF. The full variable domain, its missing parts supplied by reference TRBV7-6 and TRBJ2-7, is GAGVSQSPRYKVTKRGQDVALRCDPISGHVSLYWYRQALGQGPEFLTYFNYEAQQDKSGLPNDRFSAERPEGSISTLTIQRTEQRDSAMYRCASSLEGRYEQYFGPGTRLTVT.

The CDR3 sequence is CASNGNGAGETQYF. The CDR3 bases are TGCGCCAGCAATGGTAATGGGGCGGGGGAGACCCAGTACTTC. The chain combines TRBV5-1 with TRBJ2-5, with D perhaps matching TRBD2 (6 bases). This CDR3 is built from 14 residues. The V gene lost 6 bases and the J gene lost 5 bases, with 17 bases spanning the gap. Germline V lookup: CDR1 SGHRS, CDR2 YFSETQ.

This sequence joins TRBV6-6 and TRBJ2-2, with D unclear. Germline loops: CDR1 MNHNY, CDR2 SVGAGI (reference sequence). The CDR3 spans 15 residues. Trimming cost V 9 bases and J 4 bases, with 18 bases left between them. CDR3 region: CASKGSRVVTGELFF. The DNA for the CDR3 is TGTGCCAGTAAAGGTTCTCGGGTGGTCACCGGGGAGCTGTTTTTT.

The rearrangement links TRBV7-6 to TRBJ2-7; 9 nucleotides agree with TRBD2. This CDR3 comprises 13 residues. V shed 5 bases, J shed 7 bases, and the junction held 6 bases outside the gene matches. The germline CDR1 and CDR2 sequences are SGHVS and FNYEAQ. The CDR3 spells CASSNERGDEQYF. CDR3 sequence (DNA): TGTGCCAGCAGCAATGAGCGGGGGGATGAGCAGTACTTC.

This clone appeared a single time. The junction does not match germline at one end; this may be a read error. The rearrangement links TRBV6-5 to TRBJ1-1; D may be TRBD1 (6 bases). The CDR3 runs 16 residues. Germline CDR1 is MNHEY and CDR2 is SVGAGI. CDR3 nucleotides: TGTGCCAGCAGTTACTCGATGTCTTTAGCGGGGGCTGACGCTTTCTTT. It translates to CASSYSMSLAGADAFF.

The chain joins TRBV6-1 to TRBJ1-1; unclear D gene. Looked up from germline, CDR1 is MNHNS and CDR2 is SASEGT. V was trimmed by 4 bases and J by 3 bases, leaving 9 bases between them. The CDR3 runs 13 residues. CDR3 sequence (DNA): TGTGCCAGCAGTGGGAAGGCCTACACTGAAGCTTTCTTT. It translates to CASSGKAYTEAFF.

The CDR3 loop reads CASSRAGNEQFF. The CDR3 DNA is TGTGCCAGCAGTCGAGCGGGAAACGAGCAGTTCTTC. The genes are TRBV11-3 and TRBJ2-1; TRBD2 matches 7 bases. This CDR3 region has 12 residues. Germline V gives CDR1 SGHNT, CDR2 YENEEA. The junction had 6 bases not matched to a gene; V was cut back by 6 bases and J by 10 bases.

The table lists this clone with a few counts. CDR3 residues: CATTREPSNQPQHF. CDR3 nucleotide sequence: TGTGCCACCACCCGAGAACCAAGCAATCAGCCCCAGCATTTT. This rearrangement joins TRBV6-6 to TRBJ1-5; D is ambiguous. The V gene lost 10 bases and the J gene lost 1 base, with 14 bases spanning the gap. This CDR3 has 14 residues. The germline V gene has CDR1 MNHNY and CDR2 SVGAGI (reference sequence).

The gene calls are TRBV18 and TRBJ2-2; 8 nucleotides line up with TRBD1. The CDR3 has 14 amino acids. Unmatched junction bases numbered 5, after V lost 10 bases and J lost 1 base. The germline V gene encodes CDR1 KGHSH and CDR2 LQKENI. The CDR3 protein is CATPGTGNTGELFF. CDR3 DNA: TGTGCCACCCCCGGGACAGGGAACACCGGGGAGCTGTTTTTT.

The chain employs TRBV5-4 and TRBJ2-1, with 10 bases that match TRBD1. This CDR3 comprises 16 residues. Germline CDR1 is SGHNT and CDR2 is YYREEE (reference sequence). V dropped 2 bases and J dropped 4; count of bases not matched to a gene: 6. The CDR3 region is CASSFVRDRGYNEQFF. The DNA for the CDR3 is TGTGCCAGCAGCTTTGTTCGGGACAGGGGTTACAATGAGCAGTTCTTC.

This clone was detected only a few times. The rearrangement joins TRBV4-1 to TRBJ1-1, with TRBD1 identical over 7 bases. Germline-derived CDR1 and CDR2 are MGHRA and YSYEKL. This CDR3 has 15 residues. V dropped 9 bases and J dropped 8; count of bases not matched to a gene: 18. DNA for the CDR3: TGCGCCAGTAGAGAACGGACAGGCTCTGTACCCGAAGCTTTCTTT. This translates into CASRERTGSVPEAFF.

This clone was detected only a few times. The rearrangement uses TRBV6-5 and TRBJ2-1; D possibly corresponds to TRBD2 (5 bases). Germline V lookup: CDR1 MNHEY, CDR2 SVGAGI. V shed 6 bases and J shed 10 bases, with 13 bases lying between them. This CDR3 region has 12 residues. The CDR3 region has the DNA TGTGCCAGCAGCCAGTCCCGGGGAGAGCAGTTCTTC. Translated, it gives CASSQSRGEQFF.

The chain's CDR3 is CASSPALAGGSYEQYF. CDR3 nucleotides: TGTGCCAGCTCACCTGCGCTAGCGGGAGGGTCCTACGAGCAGTACTTC. The V and J genes are TRBV18 and TRBJ2-7; 12 bases fit TRBD2. Germline values: CDR1 KGHSH, CDR2 LQKENI. V dropped 3 bases and J dropped 1; count of bases not matched to a gene: 4. There are 16 residues in the CDR3.

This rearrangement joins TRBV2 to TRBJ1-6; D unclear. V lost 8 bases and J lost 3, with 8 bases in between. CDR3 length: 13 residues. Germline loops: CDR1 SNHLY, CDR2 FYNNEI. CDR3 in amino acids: CASQADYNSPLHF. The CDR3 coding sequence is TGTGCCAGCCAGGCGGACTATAATTCACCCCTCCACTTT.

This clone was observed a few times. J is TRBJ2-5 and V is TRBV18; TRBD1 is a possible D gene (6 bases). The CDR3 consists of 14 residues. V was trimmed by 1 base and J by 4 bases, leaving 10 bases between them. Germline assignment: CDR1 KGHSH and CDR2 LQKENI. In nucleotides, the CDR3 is TGTGCCAGCTCACCACGAGGACAGAGAGAGACCCAGTACTTC. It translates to CASSPRGQRETQYF.